A selection of T cell receptor beta chains follows, all from one sample in a study of siplizumab effects on memory and regulatory T cells. The table came from immunoSEQ multiplex PCR; TCRdb's copy has only in-frame clones and leaves some out. The repertoire holds about 100,000 clones, 92% seen once, with roughly 0.78% in the top ten. Specimen: Tregs sorted from blood. The receptors come from a human donor in good health. Both conserved end residues are part of each CDR3. A D gene is named only where the DNA matches it firmly. Only some rows state a clone size, as once, few, many or a class for expanded clones.

CASSLVVESNYGYTF	-	-	TRBV11-2	TRBJ1-2
CASGAGPGPAFF	-	-	TRBV2	TRBJ1-1
CASSFGLAGDYNEQFF	TRBD2	-	TRBV5-6	TRBJ2-1
CASSASYRVIDGYTF	-	-	TRBV6-6	TRBJ1-2
CASRSWGAGANEKLFF	-	-	TRBV7-9	TRBJ1-4
CASSVQGWGEAFF	-	-	TRBV9	TRBJ1-1
CASSSVQGPDNEQFF	-	-	TRBV27	TRBJ2-1
CASSDGIVPAKNIQYF	-	-	TRBV6-1	TRBJ2-4
CASTGTVYGYTF	TRBD1	-	TRBV19	TRBJ1-2
CTSSQKLAEYNEQFF	-	-	TRBV1	TRBJ2-1
CSVVGRRRGDGNTIYF	-	-	TRBV29-1	TRBJ1-3
CASRPSGSPGELFF	TRBD2	-	TRBV7-9	TRBJ2-2
CASRDTGTYTEAFF	-	once	TRBV6-5	TRBJ1-1
CASSLGLGDEQYF	TRBD2	-	TRBV11-3	TRBJ2-7
CASRQRSSYNEQFF	-	-	TRBV2	TRBJ2-1
CASGGRTSGRRGDGETQYF	TRBD2	-	TRBV10-2	TRBJ2-5
CASSPNLGLAGGYYEQYF	TRBD2	once	TRBV7-6	-
CASSLAGGDNEQFF	TRBD2	-	TRBV7-9	TRBJ2-1